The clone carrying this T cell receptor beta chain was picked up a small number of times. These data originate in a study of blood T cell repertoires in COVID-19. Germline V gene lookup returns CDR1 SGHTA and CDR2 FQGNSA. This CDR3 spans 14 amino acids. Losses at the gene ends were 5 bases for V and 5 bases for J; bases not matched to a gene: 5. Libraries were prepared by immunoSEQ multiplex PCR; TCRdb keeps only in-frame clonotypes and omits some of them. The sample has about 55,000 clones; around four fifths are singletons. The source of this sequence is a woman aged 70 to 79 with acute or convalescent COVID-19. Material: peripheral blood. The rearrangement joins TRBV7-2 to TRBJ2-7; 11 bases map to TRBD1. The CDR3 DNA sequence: TGTGCCAGCAGCCGGGACAGGGGGTCCAACGAGCAGTACGTC. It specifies CASSRDRGSNEQYV.